These T cell receptor beta chains were read from a single sample in a study of T cells in tumors after PD-1 blockade. The table came from immunoSEQ multiplex PCR; TCRdb's copy has only in-frame clones and leaves some out. This table has fewer than 35,000 clones, more than 70% appearing once. Sequencing used PBMCs, obtained before anti-PD-1 treatment. The receptors were gathered from a human donor with basal cell carcinoma. Both conserved end residues are part of each CDR3. A D gene is named only where the DNA matches it firmly. Some rows mark clone size as missing; the rest say once, few, many or name a class of expanded clone.

>TRBV7-2|NA|TRBD2|TRBJ2-7
TGTGCCAGCAGTCGGACTAGGTCCTACGAGCAGTACTTC
CASSRTRSYEQYF
>TRBV7-2|NA|NA|TRBJ1-5
TGTGCCAGCAGCTTAAGATTGGGGAGGGGGCAGCCCCAGCATTTT
CASSLRLGRGQPQHF
>TRBV19|NA|NA|TRBJ2-7
TGTGCCAGTAGTAGCCAGGGAGGACAGTCCTACGAGCAGTACTTC
CASSSQGGQSYEQYF
>TRBV7-9|NA|TRBD1|TRBJ1-6
TGTGCCAGCAGCTTTACACAGGGGGGGAATTCACCCCTCCACTTT
CASSFTQGGNSPLHF
>TRBV9|NA|NA|TRBJ1-6
TGTGCCAGCAGCGTAAGGCAAGATGGATCACCCCTCCACTTT
CASSVRQDGSPLHF
>TRBV7-9|NA|TRBD1|TRBJ2-3
TGTGCCAGCAGCCTTGGGACAGGGACAGATACGCAGTATTTT
CASSLGTGTDTQYF
>TRBV4-3|NA|TRBD2|TRBJ2-1
TGCGCCAGCAGCCAAGATAATAGCGGGGCCTACAATGAGCAGTTCTTC
CASSQDNSGAYNEQFF
>TRBV28|NA|TRBD2|TRBJ2-6
TGTGCCAGCAGGCCTCCAGGACTAGCGGGAGGTAGCTCTGGGGCCAACGTCCTGACTTTC
CASRPPGLAGGSSGANVLTF
>TRBV28|once|NA|TRBJ1-1
TGTGCCAGCAGGGGGGTTGGGGTCGGGGACACTGAAGCTTTCTTT
CASRGVGVGDTEAFF
>TRBV28|NA|NA|TRBJ2-7
TGTGCCAGCAGTCGCAACCCGGACTATTCCTACGAGCAGTACTTC
CASSRNPDYSYEQYF
>TRBV7-2|few|TRBD2|TRBJ2-6
TGTGCCAGCAGCTACGGACTCGCGGGGGGGGCAGGGGCCAACGTCCTGACTTTC
CASSYGLAGGAGANVLTF
>TRBV27|NA|TRBD1|TRBJ2-1
TGTGCCGCTTCGGGGACAGCCTACAATGAGCAGTTCTTC
CAASGTAYNEQFF
>TRBV19|NA|NA|TRBJ1-2
TGTGCCAGTACCCCCCTGCAGGTGCTAGATGGCTACACCTTC
CASTPLQVLDGYTF
>TRBV10-1|NA|TRBD2|TRBJ2-3
TGCGCCGGAGGGAGGGGCCCAGATACGCAGTATTTT
CAGGRGPDTQYF
>TRBV7-3|NA|NA|TRBJ1-1
TGTGCCAGCAGCCCCGGGACACCTGACACTGAAGCTTTCTTT
CASSPGTPDTEAFF
>TRBV28|NA|NA|TRBJ2-2
TGTGCCAGCAGCTGGGGCAGGGCACTATCCACCGGGGAGCTGTTTTTT
CASSWGRALSTGELFF
>TRBV9|NA|TRBD1|TRBJ1-2
TGTGCCAGCAGCGCGCCCTCTTTGGACAGGGGTTATGGCTACACCTTC
CASSAPSLDRGYGYTF
>TRBV28|NA|NA|TRBJ1-4
TGTGCCAGCAGTTTCTCTCCCCAGGGACCTAATGAAAAACTGTTTTTT
CASSFSPQGPNEKLFF
>TRBV6-2/TRBV6-3|NA|NA|TRBJ2-3
TGTGCCAGCAGTTTGACAGGGACTAGCACAGATACGCAGTATTTT
CASSLTGTSTDTQYF
>TRBV7-2|NA|TRBD1|TRBJ1-2
TGTGCCAGCAGCTTAGGGACAGGGAACTATGGCTACACCTTC
CASSLGTGNYGYTF
>TRBV7-2|NA|NA|TRBJ1-1
TGTGCCAGCAGCCCAAACCCCACAGGCACCGCCGGTCAAGCTTTCTTT
CASSPNPTGTAGQAFF
>TRBV5-1|NA|TRBD1|TRBJ2-7
TGCGCCAGCAGCTTGGCTGGACAGGGCGGCTCCTACGAGCAGTACTTC
CASSLAGQGGSYEQYF
>TRBV28|NA|NA|TRBJ2-1
TGTGCCAGCAGTTTATCTCGCCAGCGGGTCCGTAATGAGCAGTTCTTC
CASSLSRQRVRNEQFF
>TRBV7-8|NA|NA|TRBJ2-1
TGTGCCAGCAGCTTTTTGCGTGGACCCTCTAACAATGAGCAGTTCTTC
CASSFLRGPSNNEQFF
>TRBV5-1|NA|TRBD2|TRBJ2-3
TGCGCCAGCAGCTCGGGACTAGGTAGGACAGATACGCAGTATTTT
CASSSGLGRTDTQYF
>TRBV7-2|NA|TRBD1|TRBJ1-2
TGTGCCAGCAGTTGGGACAGGGAAGGAGGCTACACCTTC
CASSWDREGGYTF
>TRBV29-1|NA|NA|TRBJ2-5
TGCAGCGTTGACGGGGAACAAGAGACCCAGTACTTC
CSVDGEQETQYF
>TRBV4-1|NA|TRBD2|TRBJ2-3
TGCGCCAGCAGCCAAGATGGACTAGCGGGAGATACGCAGTATTTT
CASSQDGLAGDTQYF
>TRBV5-1|NA|TRBD2|TRBJ2-1
TGCGCCAGCAGCTTGGGCGGGAGCTCCTACAATGAGCAGTTCTTC
CASSLGGSSYNEQFF
>TRBV4-3|NA|NA|TRBJ1-2
TGCGCCAGCAGCCAAGATAAACAACCAAGGAATCCCTATGGCTACACCTTC
CASSQDKQPRNPYGYTF
>TRBV5-1|NA|NA|TRBJ2-7
TGCGCCAGCAGTCCCACGGCGCGGGCGGTTTCCTACGAGCAGTACTTC
CASSPTARAVSYEQYF
>TRBV6-2/TRBV6-3|few|NA|TRBJ1-5
TGTGCCAGCAGCCCGTCGGGGCAGGGTCGGATCGGTCAGCCCCAGCATTTT
CASSPSGQGRIGQPQHF
>TRBV2|NA|TRBD1|TRBJ1-2
TGTGCCAGCAGTGCCCAGGGACAGGGGATGGACACCTTC
CASSAQGQGMDTF
>TRBV24-1|NA|NA|TRBJ2-1
TGTGCCACCAGTGAGAGGGAGGCGTACAATGAGCAGTTCTTC
CATSEREAYNEQFF
>TRBV7-2|NA|TRBD1|TRBJ2-1
TGTGCCAGCAGCTTCCTCATCGACCCGGGACAGGGGTTTGCGGAGCAGTTCTTC
CASSFLIDPGQGFAEQFF
>TRBV5-4|NA|NA|TRBJ2-5
TGTGCCAGCAGCTTGGCCCTAGCGATCCAAGAGACCCAGTACTTC
CASSLALAIQETQYF
>TRBV3-1/TRBV3-2|NA|NA|TRBJ2-1
TGTGCCAGCAGTAATAGGGGGGATGAGCAGTTCTTC
CASSNRGDEQFF
>TRBV13|once|NA|TRBJ1-3
TGTGCCAGCAGCTCTTCGGGACGTGTCTCTGGAAACACCATATATTTT
CASSSSGRVSGNTIYF
>TRBV10-3|once|TRBD1|TRBJ1-4
TGTGCCATCAGTGAGACAGGGGGGGATGAAGAAAAACTGTTTTTT
CAISETGGDEEKLFF
>TRBV15|NA|NA|TRBJ2-1
TGTGCCACCAGCAAACTTTCTAGCCTCGATGAGCAGTTCTTC
CATSKLSSLDEQFF
>TRBV21-1|NA|NA|TRBJ1-4
TGTGCCAGCAGCAAACTCTGCCCCGGGGACAGGGGCCGTCAAGCTAATGAAAAACTGTTTTTT
CASSKLCPGDRGRQANEKLFF